The 16 T cell receptor beta chains presented below share a single source sample, sequenced in a study of post-analysis software for immune sequencing data. For these TCRs, the target antigens are not known. Findings and caveats of the study: The five TRBV segments detected at higher frequency in patients than in controls included TRBV5-6, TRBV5-1 and TRBV20-1.

The authors incorporated unique molecular identifiers into the TCR beta cDNA libraries. One entry per CDR3 protein, called by TCRdb with MiXCR from the PCR reads. Of 650,000 to 900,000 distinct CDR3 sequences in the sample, roughly 50% were seen once. The sample taken for sequencing was blood. The receptors originated from a girl aged 5 to 17 with multiple sclerosis.

This clonotype was seen a handful of times. The chain is built from TRBV3-1 and TRBJ2-5; tentative D call: TRBD1 (6 bases). CDR3 size: 16 residues. The germline gives CDR1 LGHDT, CDR2 YNNKEL (reference sequence). The germline V and J ends were trimmed by 6 bases and 7 bases, with 24 bases remaining between them. The CDR3 DNA sequence: TGTGCCAGCAGTAGAGGGGGACCTCGAACAGATGGGACCCAGTACTTC. Amino acids: CASSRGGPRTDGTQYF.

The chain joins TRBV9 to TRBJ2-1, with D hard to call. The CDR3 is made up of 13 amino acids. Germline-derived CDR1 and CDR2 are SGDLS and YYNGEE. Trimming took off 2 bases at V and 4 bases at J, with 7 bases between the two ends. Here the CDR3 DNA reads TGTGCCAGCAGCGTTGGGATTTACAATGAGCAGTTCTTC. Its protein is CASSVGIYNEQFF.

The chain recombines TRBV10-1 with TRBJ2-1; TRBD2 matches at 11 bases. Germline assignment: CDR1 WNHNN and CDR2 SYGVQD (reference sequence). The CDR3 spans 22 residues. V trimming: 8 bases; J trimming: 3 bases; junction bases outside the gene matches: 27. CDR3 loop: CASPPRNWGMSSGRAFYNEQFF. CDR3 DNA sequence: TGCGCCAGCCCCCCACGAAATTGGGGAATGAGTAGCGGGAGGGCCTTCTACAATGAGCAGTTCTTC.

CDR3 amino acids: CASSPISRSTDTQYF. In nucleotides, the CDR3 is TGTGCCAGCAGTCCCATAAGTAGAAGCACAGATACGCAGTATTTT. The chain has TRBV6-6 and TRBJ2-3; no reliable D call. This CDR3 comprises 15 residues. With 5 bases removed from V and 0 bases from J, the gap between germline ends came to 12 bases. Germline lookup yields CDR1 MNHNY and CDR2 SVGAGI (reference sequence).

Only a few counts were recorded for this clonotype. This sequence joins TRBV29-1 and TRBJ2-7, with 9 bases lining up with TRBD1. Per the germline V gene, CDR1 is SQVTM and CDR2 is ANQGSEA. Trimming cost V 5 bases and J 5 bases; bases outside gene matches: 4. This CDR3 contains 12 residues. DNA for the CDR3: TGCAGCGTTCGGACAGGGGACAACGAGCAGTACTTC. Protein: CSVRTGDNEQYF.

The chain is built from TRBV7-3 and TRBJ2-7, with 8 bases aligning to TRBD1. The DNA matches TRBJ2-5 better at its end, which makes the J call doubtful. CDR1 is SGHTA, CDR2 FQGTGA, per germline. The CDR3 extends over 13 amino acids. The CDR3 region is CASSRGREETQYF. CDR3 in DNA: TGTGCCTCTTCCAGGGGGCGCGAGGAGACCCAGTACTTC.

The gene calls are TRBV15 and TRBJ1-2; D is unclear. The CDR3 totals 14 residues. Per germline, CDR1 LNHNV and CDR2 YYDKDF (reference sequence). The V end lost 0 bases, the J end lost 3 bases, and 8 bases lay between the germline ends. Here the CDR3 reads CATSRDQVDYGYTF. The CDR3 region has the DNA TGTGCCACCAGCAGAGATCAGGTAGACTATGGCTACACCTTC.

The chain joins TRBV14 to TRBJ2-5; D is possibly TRBD2 (6 bases). The germline V gene has CDR1 SGHDN and CDR2 FVKESK. The CDR3 contains 15 residues. The V and J ends lost 6 bases and 2 bases respectively, with 16 bases between them. The CDR3 sequence: CASRPSGGAQETQYF. The DNA of the CDR3 is TGTGCCAGCAGGCCATCCGGCGGGGCTCAAGAGACCCAGTACTTC.

This chain uses TRBV18 with TRBJ2-3; tentative D call: TRBD2 (6 bases). CDR1 is KGHSH, CDR2 LQKENI, per germline. This CDR3 region has 13 residues. Trimming took 5 bases from V and 9 from J, leaving 15 bases between them. CDR3 DNA: TGTGCCAGCTCAGGTCGGGAGTTCGGGACGCAGTATTTT. Its translation: CASSGREFGTQYF.

J is TRBJ1-1 and V is TRBV25-1; the D is unclear. CDR1 is MGHDK, CDR2 SYGVNS, per germline. Trimming shortened V by 8 bases and J by 8 bases, and 18 bases separated the two germline ends. The CDR3 is 13 amino acids. Here the CDR3 DNA reads TGTGCCAGCGGAAGAGGCTCGGGCAGGGAAGCTTTCTTT. This translates into CASGRGSGREAFF.

About this clonotype: Germline and junction disagree at one end, which may indicate a read error. J is TRBJ2-1 and V is TRBV7-3; 16 bases fit TRBD2. The CDR3 covers 18 residues. Germline V gene data show CDR1 as SGHTA and CDR2 as FQGTGA. CDR3 nucleotides: TGTGCCAGCAGCTTAAGGCCGGGACTAGCGGGAGGGCACAATGATCAGTTCTTC. Protein sequence: CASSLRPGLAGGHNDQFF. The full variable domain, its missing parts supplied by reference TRBV7-3 and TRBJ2-1, is GAGVSQTPSNKVTEKGKYVELRCDPISGHTALYWYRQSLGQGPEFLIYFQGTGAADDSGLPNDRFFAVRPEGSVSTLKIQRTERGDSAVYLCASSLRPGLAGGHNDQFFGPGTRLTVL.

V is TRBV9 and J is TRBJ1-4; D is possibly TRBD1 (5 bases). The germline V and J ends were trimmed by 3 bases and 7 bases, with 13 bases remaining between them. Germline CDR1 reads SGDLS; CDR2 reads YYNGEE. The CDR3 extends over 14 amino acids. CDR3 bases: TGTGCCAGCAGCGCAGGGAGGGGAATTGAAAAACTGTTTTTT. Translating it yields CASSAGRGIEKLFF. Drawing the rest from reference TRBV9 and TRBJ1-4, the complete variable domain is DSGVTQTPKHLITATGQRVTLRCSPRSGDLSVYWYQQSLDQGLQFLIQYYNGEERAKGNILERFSAQQFPDLHSELNLSSLELGDSALYFCASSAGRGIEKLFFGSGTQLSVL.

The rearrangement uses TRBV6-5 and TRBJ2-1, with no clear D. Germline CDR1 is MNHEY and CDR2 is SVGAGI. With 0 bases removed from V and 4 bases from J, the gap between germline ends came to 13 bases. This CDR3 contains 16 residues. The CDR3 DNA follows: TGTGCCAGCAGTTACTCGGAGCTGACTGTATACAATGAGCAGTTCTTC. Translation gives CASSYSELTVYNEQFF.

The J gene is TRBJ2-1, the V gene TRBV4-2; tentatively, D is TRBD1 or TRBD2 (5 bases each). Trimming removed 2 bases from V and 9 bases from J, with 14 bases in between. The CDR3 has 14 amino acids. Germline V gene data show CDR1 as LGHNA and CDR2 as YNFKEQ. CDR3 sequence (DNA): TGTGCCAGCAGCCAAATAACGGGGCGTGGTGAGCAGTTCTTC. It translates to CASSQITGRGEQFF.

This chain links TRBV12-3 or TRBV12-4 with TRBJ1-1, with TRBD1 matching 9 bases. Trimming at V came to 5 bases and at J to 7 bases, leaving 8 bases not matched to a gene. The CDR3 is 14 residues long. CDR3 loop: CASSPRTGVGEAFF. In DNA form, the CDR3 reads TGTGCCAGCAGTCCGCGGACAGGGGTTGGTGAAGCTTTCTTT.

V and J are TRBV6-2 or TRBV6-3 and TRBJ1-4, with D possibly matching TRBD1 (6 bases). V dropped 0 bases and J dropped 8 bases, with 13 bases sitting between them. CDR1 is MNHEY, CDR2 SVGEGT, per germline. This CDR3 contains 15 residues. The CDR3 coding sequence is TGTGCCAGCAGTTACTCGTGGGACGACAGGGAAAAACTGTTTTTT. This encodes CASSYSWDDREKLFF.